These 18 T cell receptor beta chains were all obtained from the same sample, sequenced in a study of cytomegalovirus exposure and HLA in healthy donors. PCR primers comprised 60 Vbeta and 13 Jbeta primers. The data were produced by immunoSEQ multiplex PCR, yet TCRdb's version contains in-frame clones alone and is incomplete. The sample comprises about 150,000 clones, about 80% of which are singletons, and roughly 4.2% rests with the top ten. The sample comprised PBMCs. These receptor sequences come from a woman in her 40s in good health and CMV-seronegative.

This chain uses TRBV10-3 with TRBJ2-7; TRBD2 agrees at 7 bases. The CDR3 is made up of 12 amino acids. Trimming cost V 6 bases and J 6 bases; bases outside gene matches: 5. Germline loops: CDR1 ENHRY, CDR2 SYGVKD. Here the CDR3 DNA reads TGTGCCATCAGATGGCCTAGCGGCGAGCAGTACTTC. Translation gives CAIRWPSGEQYF.

This sequence joins TRBV10-1 and TRBJ2-7; 9 bases are shared with TRBD2. The CDR3 covers 16 residues. Germline CDR1 is WNHNN and CDR2 is SYGVQD (reference sequence). J was trimmed by 2 bases and V by 4 bases; bases with no gene match: 9. CDR3 residues: CASSAVGLAGTYEQYF. DNA for the CDR3: TGCGCCAGCAGTGCGGTTGGCCTAGCGGGGACCTACGAGCAGTACTTC.

This clone was counted once. V gene TRBV6-1 combines with J gene TRBJ1-2, with a tentative D call TRBD1 (6 bases). V gave up 1 base and J gave up 0 bases, with 12 bases separating them. The CDR3 spans 16 residues. Germline V gene sequence: CDR1 MNHNS, CDR2 SASEGT. The CDR3 nucleotides are TGTGCCAGCAGTGAAGGGGGGGGGCTACCTAACTATGGCTACACCTTC. Translated, it gives CASSEGGGLPNYGYTF.

The chain is built from TRBV5-1 and TRBJ2-7; tentatively, D is TRBD1 (6 bases). The V and J ends lost 4 bases and 0 bases respectively, with 11 bases between them. This CDR3 has 14 amino acids. Germline CDR1 SGHRS, CDR2 YFSETQ. The CDR3 DNA is TGCGCCAGCAGCCCGGACAGTATCTCCTACGAGCAGTACTTC. It is translated as CASSPDSISYEQYF.

This sequence joins TRBV5-1 and TRBJ1-1, with a tentative D call TRBD1 (5 bases). Germline-derived CDR1 and CDR2 are SGHRS and YFSETQ. The length of the CDR3 is 14 residues. V lost 7 bases to trimming and J lost 0 bases, with 13 bases between them. CDR3 DNA: TGCGCCAGCCGATCAGGGATTATGAACACTGAAGCTTTCTTT. Residues: CASRSGIMNTEAFF.

The rearrangement links TRBV28 to TRBJ2-1; weak D call: TRBD1 (6 bases). The V gene lost 10 bases and the J gene lost 5 bases, with 9 bases spanning the gap. CDR3 length: 11 amino acids. CDR1 is MDHEN, CDR2 SYDVKM, per germline. CDR3 nucleotide sequence: TGTGCCATAACAGGGAACAATGAGCAGTTCTTC. This gives the protein CAITGNNEQFF. Full variable domain (outside the CDR3, taken from reference TRBV28 and TRBJ2-1): DVKVTQSSRYLVKRTGEKVFLECVQDMDHENMFWYRQDPGLGLRLIYFSYDVKMKEKGDIPEGYSVSREKKERFSLILESASTNQTSMYLCAITGNNEQFFGPGTRLTVL.

J is TRBJ1-6 and V is TRBV6-1; perhaps TRBD1 as D (6 bases). The germline V gene encodes CDR1 MNHNS and CDR2 SASEGT. V lost 1 base and J lost 11, with 15 bases in between. This CDR3 contains 15 residues. CDR3 residues: CASSEEGGRRPPLHF. CDR3 DNA: TGTGCCAGCAGTGAAGAGGGGGGGCGCAGGCCACCCCTCCACTTT.

The chain combines TRBV9 with TRBJ2-2, with 8 bases lining up with TRBD2. The CDR3 has 16 amino acids. In germline, CDR1 is SGDLS, CDR2 YYNGEE. V lost 1 base and J lost 2; bases outside the gene matches: 4. The CDR3 sequence is CASSVYSGTNTGELFF. In DNA, the CDR3 is TGTGCCAGCAGCGTATATAGCGGGACAAACACCGGGGAGCTGTTTTTT.

This rearrangement joins TRBV29-1 to TRBJ1-2, with 9 nucleotides matching TRBD1. CDR3 length: 13 residues. CDR1 and CDR2 from the germline V gene are SQVTM and ANQGSEA. With 4 bases clipped from V and 5 bases from J, the junction kept 5 bases outside the gene matches. The CDR3 nucleotides read TGCAGCGTTGGGGAGGACAGGGGATATGGCTACACCTTC. Protein: CSVGEDRGYGYTF.

The chain carries TRBV29-1 and TRBJ2-7; 7 bases match TRBD2. The CDR3 is 13 amino acids. Germline loops: CDR1 SQVTM, CDR2 ANQGSEA. Germline trimming cut 4 bases from V and 4 bases from J; bases unmatched to any gene: 7. Written as DNA, the CDR3 is TGCAGCGTTGGGGGAGGGTCGGGGTACGAGCAGTACTTC. Protein sequence: CSVGGGSGYEQYF.

The V call is TRBV19, the J call TRBJ1-5, with 8 positions matching TRBD1. This CDR3 has 16 amino acids. Germline loops: CDR1 LNHDA, CDR2 SQIVND (reference sequence). After removal of 6 bases from V and 0 bases from J, the junction contained 7 bases not matched to a gene. The CDR3 loop is CASSWDRSPSNQPQHF. CDR3 DNA: TGTGCCAGTAGCTGGGACAGGTCCCCTAGCAATCAGCCCCAGCATTTT.

This clone was seen a few times. V usage is TRBV6-1 and J usage is TRBJ2-7; 9 nucleotides agree with TRBD1. V shed 5 bases, J shed 2 bases, and the junction held 4 bases outside the gene matches. The CDR3 contains 14 residues. CDR1 MNHNS and CDR2 SASEGT come from the germline V gene. The CDR3 nucleotides are TGTGCCAGCAGTCCGGGACAGGGTGCCTACGAGCAGTACTTC. It specifies CASSPGQGAYEQYF.

This chain uses TRBV27 with TRBJ1-4; 7 bases match TRBD1. Losses at the gene ends were 6 bases for V and 6 bases for J; bases not matched to a gene: 13. Per germline, CDR1 MNHEY and CDR2 SMNVEV (reference sequence). The CDR3 extends over 16 amino acids. The CDR3 region has the DNA TGTGCCAGCAGCTCTAGTCCAGGGGGTTTTTATGAAAAACTGTTTTTT. This translates into CASSSSPGGFYEKLFF.

J is TRBJ1-1 and V is TRBV2, with D unclear. This CDR3 is 13 amino acids long. Between the trimmed V and J ends, which lost 10 bases and 4 bases, there was a span of 16 bases. Germline V gene data show CDR1 as SNHLY and CDR2 as FYNNEI. The CDR3 reads CANPDPGGTEAFF. The CDR3 nucleotides are TGTGCCAATCCGGACCCCGGAGGCACTGAAGCTTTCTTT.

The J gene is TRBJ2-2, the V gene TRBV5-1; the D gene is possibly TRBD1 (5 bases). V lost 0 bases to trimming and J lost 1 base, with 7 bases between them. This CDR3 spans 15 amino acids. CDR1 is SGHRS and CDR2 is YFSETQ in the germline V gene. In nucleotides, the CDR3 is TGCGCCAGCAGCTTGGGACAGCTGAACACCGGGGAGCTGTTTTTT. It is translated as CASSLGQLNTGELFF.

This chain joins TRBV28 and TRBJ2-7; D is undetermined. CDR1 MDHEN and CDR2 SYDVKM come from the germline V gene. This CDR3 has 15 residues. Deletions cut 2 bases from V and 0 bases from J, with 11 bases between. Here the CDR3 DNA reads TGTGCCAGCAGTTTAGTGCAGGTCAGCTCCTACGAGCAGTACTTC. Protein product: CASSLVQVSSYEQYF.

The chain employs TRBV19 and TRBJ2-7; no definite D call. The CDR3 runs 15 residues. From germline, CDR1 is LNHDA and CDR2 SQIVND (reference sequence). Trimming took 3 bases from V and 0 from J, leaving 12 bases between them. The DNA of the CDR3 is TGTGCCAGTAGTATCACCGAGACAAGCTCCTACGAGCAGTACTTC. Translation: CASSITETSSYEQYF.

V usage is TRBV6-5 and J usage is TRBJ2-5; D remains unclear. The CDR3 extends over 13 amino acids. Germline CDR1 is MNHEY and CDR2 is SVGAGI. V dropped 0 bases and J dropped 4 bases, with 6 bases sitting between them. DNA for the CDR3: TGTGCCAGCAGTTACTCGGGCGTAGAGACCCAGTACTTC. Translating it yields CASSYSGVETQYF.